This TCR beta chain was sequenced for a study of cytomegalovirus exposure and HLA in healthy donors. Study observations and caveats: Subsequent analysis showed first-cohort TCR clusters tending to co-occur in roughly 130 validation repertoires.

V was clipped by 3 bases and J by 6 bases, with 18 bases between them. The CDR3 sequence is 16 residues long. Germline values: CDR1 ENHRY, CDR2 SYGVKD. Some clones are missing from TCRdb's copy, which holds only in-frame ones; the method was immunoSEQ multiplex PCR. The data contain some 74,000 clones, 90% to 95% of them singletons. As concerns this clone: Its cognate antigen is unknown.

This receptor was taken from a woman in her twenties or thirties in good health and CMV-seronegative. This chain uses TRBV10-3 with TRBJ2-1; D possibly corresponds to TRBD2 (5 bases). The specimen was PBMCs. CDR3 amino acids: CAISDWQRRPSNEQFF. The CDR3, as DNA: TGTGCCATCAGTGACTGGCAGCGGAGGCCGTCCAATGAGCAGTTCTTC.